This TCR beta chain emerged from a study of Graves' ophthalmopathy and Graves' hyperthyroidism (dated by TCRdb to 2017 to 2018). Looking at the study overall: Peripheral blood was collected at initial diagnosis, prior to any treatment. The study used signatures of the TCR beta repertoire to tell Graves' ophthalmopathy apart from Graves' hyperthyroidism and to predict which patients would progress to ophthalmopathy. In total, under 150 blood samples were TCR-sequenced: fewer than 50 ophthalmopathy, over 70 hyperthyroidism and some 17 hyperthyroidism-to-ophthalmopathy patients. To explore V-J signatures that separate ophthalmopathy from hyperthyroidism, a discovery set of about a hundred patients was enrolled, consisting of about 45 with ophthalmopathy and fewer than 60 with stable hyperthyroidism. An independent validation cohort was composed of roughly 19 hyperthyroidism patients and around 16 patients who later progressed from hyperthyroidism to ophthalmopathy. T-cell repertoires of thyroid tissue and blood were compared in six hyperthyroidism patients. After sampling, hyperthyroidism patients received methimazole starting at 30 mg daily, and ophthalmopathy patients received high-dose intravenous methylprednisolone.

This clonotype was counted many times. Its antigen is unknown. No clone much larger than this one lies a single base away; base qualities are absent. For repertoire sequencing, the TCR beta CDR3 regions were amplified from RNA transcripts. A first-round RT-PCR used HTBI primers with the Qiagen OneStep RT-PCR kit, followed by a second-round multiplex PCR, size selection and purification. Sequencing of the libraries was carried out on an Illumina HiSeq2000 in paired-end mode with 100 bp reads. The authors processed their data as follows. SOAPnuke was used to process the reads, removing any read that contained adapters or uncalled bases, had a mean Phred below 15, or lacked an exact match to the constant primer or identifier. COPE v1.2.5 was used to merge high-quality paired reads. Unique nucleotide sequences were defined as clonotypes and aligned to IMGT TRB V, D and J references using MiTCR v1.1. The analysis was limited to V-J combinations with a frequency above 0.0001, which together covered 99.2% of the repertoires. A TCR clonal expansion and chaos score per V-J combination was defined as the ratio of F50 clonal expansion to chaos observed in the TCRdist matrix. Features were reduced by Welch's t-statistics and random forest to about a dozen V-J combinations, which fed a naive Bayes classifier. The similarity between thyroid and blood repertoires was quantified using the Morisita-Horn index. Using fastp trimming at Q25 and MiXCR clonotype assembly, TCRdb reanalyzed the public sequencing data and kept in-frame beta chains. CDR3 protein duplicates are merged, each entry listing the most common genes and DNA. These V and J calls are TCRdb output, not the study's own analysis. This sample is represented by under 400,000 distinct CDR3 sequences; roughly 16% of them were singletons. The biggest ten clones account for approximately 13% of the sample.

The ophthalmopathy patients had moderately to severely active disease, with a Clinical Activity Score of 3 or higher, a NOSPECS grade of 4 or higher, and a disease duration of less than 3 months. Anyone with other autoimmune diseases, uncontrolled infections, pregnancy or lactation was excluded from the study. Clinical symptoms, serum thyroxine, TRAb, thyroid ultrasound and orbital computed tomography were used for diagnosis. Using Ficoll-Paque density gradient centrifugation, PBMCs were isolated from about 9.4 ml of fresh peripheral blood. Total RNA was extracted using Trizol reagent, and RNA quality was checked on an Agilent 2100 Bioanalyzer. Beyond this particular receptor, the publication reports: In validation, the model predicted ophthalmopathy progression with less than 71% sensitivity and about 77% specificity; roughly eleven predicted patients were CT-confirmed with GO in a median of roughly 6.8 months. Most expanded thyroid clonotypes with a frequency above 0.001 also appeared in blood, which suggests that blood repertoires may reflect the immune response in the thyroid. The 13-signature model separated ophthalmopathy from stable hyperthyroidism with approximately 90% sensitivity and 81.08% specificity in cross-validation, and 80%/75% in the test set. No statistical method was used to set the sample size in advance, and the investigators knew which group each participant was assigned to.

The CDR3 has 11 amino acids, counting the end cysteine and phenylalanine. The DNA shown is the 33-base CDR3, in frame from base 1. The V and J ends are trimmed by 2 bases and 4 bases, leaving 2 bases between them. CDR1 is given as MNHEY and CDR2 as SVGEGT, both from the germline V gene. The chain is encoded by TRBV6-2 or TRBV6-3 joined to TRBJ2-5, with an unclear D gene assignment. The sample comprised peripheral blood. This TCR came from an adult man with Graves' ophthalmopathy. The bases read TGTGCCAGCAGTTACGGAGAGACCCAGTACTTC. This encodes CASSYGETQYF.